The rows below give T cell receptor beta chains drawn from one sample of a study of early T cells in non-severe SARS-CoV-2 infection. MiXCR, run by TCRdb on the 5' RACE reads, gives a single entry per CDR3 protein. The sample includes about 79,000 distinct CDR3 sequences, about 13% seen only once; the top ten take approximately 6%. Sequenced sample: whole blood. These receptors came from an adult who was a healthcare worker with PCR-confirmed SARS-CoV-2 infection or an uninfected control (not recorded which). Each CDR3 is given with its conserved first and last residue. A D gene is named only where the DNA matches it firmly. Only part of the rows carry a size: once, few, many, or a class if the clone is expanded.

abundance: many
j_gene: TRBJ1-5
v_gene: TRBV7-8
d_gene: .
CDR3nt: TGTGCCAGCAGCTTAGCTCGGGGATCCGGCAATCAGCCCCAGCATTTT
CDR3aa: CASSLARGSGNQPQHF

abundance: many
j_gene: TRBJ2-2
v_gene: TRBV11-2
d_gene: TRBD1
CDR3nt: TGTGCCAGCAGCTTTCGCCGACAGGGTCGGTACACCGGGGAGCTGTTTTTT
CDR3aa: CASSFRRQGRYTGELFF

abundance: .
j_gene: TRBJ2-1
v_gene: TRBV25-1
d_gene: TRBD2
CDR3nt: TGTGCCAGCAGTGGGTCTAGCGGGAGGAGCCCCTACAATGAGCAGTTCTTC
CDR3aa: CASSGSSGRSPYNEQFF

abundance: many
j_gene: TRBJ2-6
v_gene: TRBV11-2
d_gene: .
CDR3nt: TGTGCCAGCAGCGGAGGGTACTCTGGGGCCAACGTCCTGACTTTC
CDR3aa: CASSGGYSGANVLTF

abundance: many
j_gene: TRBJ2-5
v_gene: TRBV29-1
d_gene: .
CDR3nt: TGCAGCGCGACGCGGACTGACCAAGAGACCCAGTACTTC
CDR3aa: CSATRTDQETQYF

abundance: .
j_gene: TRBJ1-4
v_gene: TRBV3-1
d_gene: TRBD1
CDR3nt: TGTGCCAGCAGCCAAGATGGGACAGGGGAAAGGGAAAAACTGTTTTTT
CDR3aa: CASSQDGTGEREKLFF

abundance: .
j_gene: TRBJ1-5
v_gene: TRBV7-9
d_gene: .
CDR3nt: TGTGCCAGCAGCTTAGCGCCTCAGCGGAATAGCAATCAGCCCCAGCATTTT
CDR3aa: CASSLAPQRNSNQPQHF

abundance: many
j_gene: TRBJ1-1
v_gene: TRBV6-6
d_gene: .
CDR3nt: TGTGCCTCCAAAGTCCCGGACACTGAAGCTTTCTTT
CDR3aa: CASKVPDTEAFF

abundance: .
j_gene: TRBJ1-1
v_gene: TRBV20-1
d_gene: TRBD1
CDR3nt: TGCAGTGCTAGCCGCCGGGACAGACGACTGAACTTCTTT
CDR3aa: CSASRRDRRLNFF

abundance: many
j_gene: TRBJ2-2
v_gene: TRBV6-4
d_gene: .
CDR3nt: TGTGCCAGCAGTGACTCTTCCAGGGGCACCGGGGAGCTGTTTTTT
CDR3aa: CASSDSSRGTGELFF